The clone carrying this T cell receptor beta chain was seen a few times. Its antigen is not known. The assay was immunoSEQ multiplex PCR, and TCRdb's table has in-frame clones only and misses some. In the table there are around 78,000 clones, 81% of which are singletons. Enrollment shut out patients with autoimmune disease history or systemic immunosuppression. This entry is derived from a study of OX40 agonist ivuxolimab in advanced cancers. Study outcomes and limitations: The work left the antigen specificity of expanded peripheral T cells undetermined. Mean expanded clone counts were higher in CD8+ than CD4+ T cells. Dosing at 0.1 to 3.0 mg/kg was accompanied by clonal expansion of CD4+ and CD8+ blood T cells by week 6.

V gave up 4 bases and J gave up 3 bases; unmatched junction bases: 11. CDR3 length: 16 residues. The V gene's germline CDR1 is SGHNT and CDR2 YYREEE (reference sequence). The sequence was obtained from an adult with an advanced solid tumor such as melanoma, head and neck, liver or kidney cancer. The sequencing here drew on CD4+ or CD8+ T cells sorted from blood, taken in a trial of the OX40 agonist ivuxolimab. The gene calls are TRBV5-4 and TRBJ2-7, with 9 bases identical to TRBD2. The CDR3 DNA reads TGTGCCAGCAGCAATCCCTCCGGGACTAGCCTCTACGAGCAGTACTTC. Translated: CASSNPSGTSLYEQYF.